The 29 T cell receptor beta chains presented below share a single source sample, sequenced in a study of T cell responses to AZD1222 COVID-19 vaccine. Clones were sequenced by immunoSEQ multiplex PCR, and TCRdb holds only the in-frame ones, with some missing. This table holds under 200,000 clones, roughly 94% found once. The sequencing here drew on peripheral blood, taken 28 days after the second AZD1222 dose. The receptors here all came from an adult who received the AZD1222 COVID-19 vaccine.

The rearrangement uses TRBV18 and TRBJ1-6, with D hard to call. V lost 5 bases, J lost 8 bases, and 10 bases lay in between. Germline assignment: CDR1 KGHSH and CDR2 LQKENI. CDR3 length: 13 residues. The CDR3 DNA is TGTGCCAGCTCAGCCCCTAGGGATTCACCCCTCCACTTT. Protein: CASSAPRDSPLHF.

A single count supports this clone. The V call is TRBV10-3, the J call TRBJ2-3; D is possibly TRBD1 (6 bases). This CDR3 has 15 residues. V dropped 6 bases and J dropped 6 bases, with 19 bases sitting between them. CDR1 and CDR2 (germline): ENHRY, SYGVKD. DNA for the CDR3: TGTGCCATCAGGGAGACAGGACCGCGACAGGATACGCAGTATTTT. Encoded protein: CAIRETGPRQDTQYF.

This chain connects TRBV29-1 to TRBJ2-3; 11 bases are a match to TRBD1. Trimming cost V 2 bases and J 4 bases; bases outside gene matches: 5. The CDR3 totals 15 residues. CDR1 and CDR2 from the germline V gene are SQVTM and ANQGSEA. CDR3: CSVESGTGGSDTQYF. The CDR3 coding sequence is TGCAGCGTTGAAAGTGGGACAGGGGGTTCAGATACGCAGTATTTT.

V gene TRBV27 combines with J gene TRBJ1-5, with no clear D. From germline, CDR1 is MNHEY and CDR2 SMNVEV (reference sequence). The CDR3 runs to 15 residues. V shed 6 bases and J shed 1 base, with 13 bases lying between them. The CDR3 is CASSRTPSSNQPQHF. The CDR3, as DNA: TGTGCCAGCAGCAGGACGCCTTCGAGCAATCAGCCCCAGCATTTT.

The V and J genes are TRBV27 and TRBJ1-4, with D perhaps TRBD1 (5 bases). Germline-derived CDR1 and CDR2 are MNHEY and SMNVEV (reference sequence). This CDR3 has 15 amino acids. Trimming pared 5 bases from V and 8 bases from J, leaving 18 bases between. CDR3 nucleotides: TGTGCCAGCAGTGCTCAGGGCCAAAAGTGGGAAAAACTGTTTTTT. Translating gives CASSAQGQKWEKLFF. Combining the CDR3 with reference TRBV27 and TRBJ1-4 gives the whole variable domain EAQVTQNPRYLITVTGKKLTVTCSQNMNHEYMSWYRQDPGLGLRQIYYSMNVEVTDKGDVPEGYKVSRKEKRNFPLILESPSPNQTSLYFCASSAQGQKWEKLFFGSGTQLSVL.

This clone was counted a few times. V is TRBV4-3 and J is TRBJ1-5; D remains ambiguous. The CDR3 runs to 15 residues. V lost 1 base to trimming and J lost 2 bases, with 9 bases between them. Per germline, CDR1 LGHNA and CDR2 YSLEER. The CDR3 nucleotides are TGCGCCAGCAGCCAAGGGGTAGTTGGCAATCAGCCCCAGCATTTT. Translating gives CASSQGVVGNQPQHF.

V gene TRBV10-3 combines with J gene TRBJ2-2; TRBD1 agrees at 11 bases. The CDR3 is made up of 16 amino acids. V dropped 1 base and J dropped 3; count of bases not matched to a gene: 1. Germline loops: CDR1 ENHRY, CDR2 SYGVKD. The DNA for the CDR3 is TGTGCCATCAGTGAGTTGGGACAGGGGGACACCGGGGAGCTGTTTTTT. It specifies CAISELGQGDTGELFF.

The chain joins TRBV19 to TRBJ1-1; 7 nucleotides line up with TRBD1. The CDR3 sequence is 12 residues long. The germline gives CDR1 LNHDA, CDR2 SQIVND (reference sequence). V was clipped by 9 bases and J by 6 bases; unmatched bases: 7. The CDR3 DNA follows: TGTGCCAGCCGGACAGGCTCTGCTGAAGCTTTCTTT. Translation: CASRTGSAEAFF.

The chain recombines TRBV9 with TRBJ1-2, with unresolved D. Per the germline V gene, CDR1 is SGDLS and CDR2 is YYNGEE. The CDR3 covers 14 residues. V was clipped by 3 bases and J by 5 bases, with 14 bases between them. The CDR3 DNA follows: TGTGCCAGCAGCGAGGGCAGCATCCGGTATGGCTACACCTTC. This translates into CASSEGSIRYGYTF.

This chain connects TRBV6-5 to TRBJ2-1, with D possibly matching TRBD2 (6 bases). CDR3 length equals 11 residues. CDR1 is MNHEY, CDR2 SVGAGI, per germline. The V end lost 7 bases, the J end lost 9 bases, and 10 bases lay between the germline ends. The CDR3 coding sequence is TGTGCCAGCACCCGGGGGTCTGAGCAGTTCTTC. Translated: CASTRGSEQFF.

This chain joins TRBV7-9 and TRBJ2-1; 9 positions match TRBD1. Germline assignment: CDR1 SEHNR and CDR2 FQNEAQ (reference sequence). The junction had 11 bases not matched to a gene; V was cut back by 2 bases and J by 6 bases. The CDR3 sequence is 17 residues long. The CDR3 sequence: CASSLPRDRAVSNEQFF. CDR3 sequence (DNA): TGTGCCAGCAGCTTACCCAGGGACAGGGCGGTGAGCAATGAGCAGTTCTTC.

The table lists this clone with a few counts. The chain combines TRBV5-5 with TRBJ2-7; 14 bases are a match to TRBD2. The V and J ends lost 4 bases and 6 bases, in that order; junction bases with no gene match: 3. The CDR3 consists of 14 residues. In germline, CDR1 is SGHKS, CDR2 YYEKEE (reference sequence). The CDR3 bases are TGTGCCAGCAGCGGTGGGACTAGCGGGAGCGAGCAGTACTTC. This encodes CASSGGTSGSEQYF.

V gene TRBV28 combines with J gene TRBJ1-5, with TRBD1 identical over 7 bases. Germline CDR1 is MDHEN and CDR2 is SYDVKM. Trimming at V came to 3 bases and at J to 11 bases, leaving 7 bases not matched to a gene. The CDR3 extends over 13 amino acids. CDR3 loop: CASSFRGIRAQHF. The CDR3 DNA sequence: TGTGCCAGCAGTTTCAGGGGGATTCGGGCCCAGCATTTT. Full variable domain (missing parts from reference TRBV28 and TRBJ1-5): DVKVTQSSRYLVKRTGEKVFLECVQDMDHENMFWYRQDPGLGLRLIYFSYDVKMKEKGDIPEGYSVSREKKERFSLILESASTNQTSMYLCASSFRGIRAQHFGDGTRLSIL.

This clone was recorded only once. The chain carries TRBV5-4 and TRBJ2-7; possible D gene TRBD2, 6 bases. CDR1 SGHNT and CDR2 YYREEE come from the germline V gene (reference sequence). The CDR3 length is 12 residues. Trimming stripped 5 bases from V and 11 bases from J, with 17 bases between. The CDR3 spells CASSPRRGDEYF. CDR3 DNA sequence: TGTGCCAGCAGTCCGAGGAGGGGTGACGAGTACTTC.

The chain joins TRBV5-6 to TRBJ1-5; D gene uncertain. The V and J ends lost 3 bases and 5 bases respectively, with 15 bases between them. The CDR3 runs to 15 residues. Germline-derived CDR1 and CDR2 are SGHDT and YYEEEE. CDR3: CASSSRTLVYQPQHF. The CDR3 region has the DNA TGTGCCAGCAGCTCCCGGACGCTAGTTTATCAGCCCCAGCATTTT.

The chain has TRBV6-6 and TRBJ2-7; 8 bases fit TRBD2. Germline CDR1 is MNHNY and CDR2 is SVGAGI (reference sequence). The trim removed 5 bases at V and 2 bases at J, leaving 5 bases unmatched. The CDR3 spans 14 residues. The CDR3 region is CASSPLAGPYEQYF. The CDR3 DNA follows: TGTGCCAGCAGTCCTCTAGCGGGTCCCTACGAGCAGTACTTC.

V gene TRBV19 combines with J gene TRBJ1-1; D is possibly TRBD1 (6 bases). CDR1 and CDR2 (germline): LNHDA, SQIVND (reference sequence). The CDR3 covers 12 residues. Trimming stripped 5 bases from V and 5 bases from J, with 9 bases between. For the CDR3, the DNA is TGTGCCAGTAGTTTCCAGGGGACTGAAGCTTTCTTT. As protein: CASSFQGTEAFF.

The V and J genes are TRBV19 and TRBJ1-2; 12 positions agree with TRBD1. The CDR3 consists of 15 residues. V lost 3 bases to trimming and J lost 4 bases; unmatched junction nucleotides: 3. Germline V CDR1 and CDR2: LNHDA, SQIVND (reference sequence). The CDR3 spells CASSMGQGAFYGYTF. CDR3 nucleotide sequence: TGTGCCAGTAGTATGGGACAGGGGGCCTTCTATGGCTACACCTTC.

This CDR3 is CASSLADRGYGEQYF. The CDR3 bases are TGCGCCAGCAGCTTGGCGGACAGGGGGTATGGCGAGCAGTACTTC. This sequence joins TRBV5-1 and TRBJ2-7, with 10 positions matching TRBD1. CDR1 SGHRS and CDR2 YFSETQ come from the germline V gene. The CDR3 runs to 15 residues. Germline trimming cut 0 bases from V and 6 bases from J; bases unmatched to any gene: 6.

V is TRBV12-3 or TRBV12-4 and J is TRBJ2-3; the D is unclear. The V and J ends lost 3 bases and 2 bases respectively, with 6 bases between them. The CDR3 totals 13 residues. The CDR3 region has the DNA TGTGCCAGCAGTTTTCGGTTCACAGATACGCAGTATTTT. The encoded protein is CASSFRFTDTQYF.

This clone has just one count. This sequence joins TRBV30 and TRBJ1-2; no clear D gene. Germline V gene data show CDR1 as GTSNPN and CDR2 as SVGIG (reference sequence). Trimming cost V 2 bases and J 6 bases, with 13 bases left between them. The CDR3 covers 13 residues. CDR3 nucleotide sequence: TGTGCCTGGAGTCCGGACGCTTGGAATGGCTACACCTTC. Encoded protein: CAWSPDAWNGYTF.

This chain connects TRBV5-1 to TRBJ2-3; 15 bases match TRBD2. There are 17 residues in the CDR3. The germline CDR1 and CDR2 sequences are SGHRS and YFSETQ. Losses at the gene ends were 4 bases for V and 2 bases for J; bases not matched to a gene: 5. The CDR3 sequence is CASSPGTSGGPTDTQYF. DNA for the CDR3: TGCGCCAGCAGCCCTGGGACTAGCGGGGGGCCCACAGATACGCAGTATTTT.

The chain recombines TRBV18 with TRBJ2-7; D is unclear. Germline-derived CDR1 and CDR2 are KGHSH and LQKENI. V was trimmed by 3 bases and J by 1 base, leaving 7 bases between them. CDR3 length: 13 amino acids. In DNA form, the CDR3 reads TGTGCCAGCTCACCCGGGCCGTCCTACGAGCAGTACTTC. This encodes CASSPGPSYEQYF.

V and J are TRBV4-2 and TRBJ1-1, with D perhaps TRBD1 (6 bases). The germline V and J ends were trimmed by 0 bases and 4 bases, with 15 bases remaining between them. CDR3 size: 16 residues. Germline values: CDR1 LGHNA, CDR2 YNFKEQ. The CDR3 DNA reads TGTGCCAGCAGCCAAGATCGGGGGGGCTTGGTCACTGAAGCTTTCTTT. Translated, it gives CASSQDRGGLVTEAFF.

The chain recombines TRBV3-1 (or the pseudogene TRBV3-2) with TRBJ2-5; 8 bases fit TRBD2. Trimming cost V 1 base and J 5 bases; bases outside gene matches: 9. CDR3 size: 16 residues. Germline loops: CDR1 LGHDT, CDR2 YNNKEL (reference sequence). DNA for the CDR3: TGTGCCAGCAGCCAAGGAACCATTGTAGCGGGGGAGACCCAGTACTTC. Translating it yields CASSQGTIVAGETQYF.

J is TRBJ2-7 and V is TRBV25-1; tentatively, D is TRBD1 (6 bases). The CDR3 totals 11 residues. V lost 3 bases and J lost 6, with 6 bases in between. Germline V gene lookup returns CDR1 MGHDK and CDR2 SYGVNS. The chain's CDR3 is CASSDRGEQYF. CDR3 nucleotides: TGTGCCAGCAGTGACAGGGGCGAGCAGTACTTC.

V is TRBV5-1 and J is TRBJ1-2; D uncertain. V gave up 3 bases and J gave up 8 bases, with 14 bases separating them. The V gene's germline CDR1 is SGHRS and CDR2 YFSETQ. The length of the CDR3 is 13 residues. The CDR3 nucleotides are TGCGCCAGCAGCTGGGAAGACACCTTCGGCTACACCTTC. The encoded protein is CASSWEDTFGYTF.

This rearrangement joins TRBV3-1 (or the pseudogene TRBV3-2) to TRBJ1-1; perhaps TRBD1 as D (5 bases). Germline V gives CDR1 LGHDT, CDR2 YNNKEL (reference sequence). Trimming stripped 2 bases from V and 6 bases from J, with 7 bases between. This CDR3 is built from 12 residues. In DNA form, the CDR3 reads TGTGCCAGCAGCCAATGGGGGGCTGAAGCTTTCTTT. Amino acid sequence: CASSQWGAEAFF.

The chain links TRBV4-1 to TRBJ1-6, with D tentatively TRBD1 (5 bases). V lost 8 bases to trimming and J lost 0 bases, with 17 bases between them. This CDR3 has 17 amino acids. Looked up from germline, CDR1 is MGHRA and CDR2 is YSYEKL. The CDR3 DNA reads as TGCGCCAGCCGAACGCAGGGAAGGAGCTCCTATAATTCACCCCTCCACTTT. Encoded protein: CASRTQGRSSYNSPLHF.